This T cell receptor (beta chain) was identified in a study of blood T cells in healthy people across ages (dated by TCRdb to about 2015). About the investigation overall: Template switching captured roughly one uniquely barcoded TCR beta cDNA molecule per two T cells in model experiments. Using deep sequencing normalized with unique cDNA molecular identifiers, the study measured how TCR beta repertoire diversity changes with age. Four age groups were formed from the donors: young (average roughly 15 years), middle-aged (around 41), aged (approximately 60) and long-lived (roughly 88). The study analyzed two additional independent replicas of 1 million unique cDNA reads from the same blood draw for two donors, one aged 18 to 29 and one aged 80 or older. Points the paper makes about the study in general: Conclusive comparison of naive and antigen-experienced compartments was prevented by the profiling of bulk unsorted PBMCs. Because the CMV infection status of the donors was unknown, age-related changes in expanded clonotypes may potentially have been confounded. Observed TCR beta diversity per million T cells fell roughly linearly with age, and a significant reduction was already apparent by age around 44. Estimates of total diversity from one million sequenced T cells were regarded as lower bounds and underestimates. Compared with the aged group, more naive CD4+ T cells, fewer expanded clones and increased TCR diversity were shown by the long-lived group, suggesting age selection. There was a strong correlation between observed TCR beta diversity and the percentage of naive T cells measured by flow cytometry.

Libraries were built with 5' RACE. Sequencing took place on an Illumina HiSeq 2500. The second PCR ran for roughly 7 to 12 cycles and used a J-beta primer mix along with a sample-barcoded 5' primer. Each TCR beta cDNA molecule received a unique molecular identifier from a template-switch 5' adaptor carrying 12 random nucleotides. Each sample yielded at least 2.5 million CDR3-containing paired-end reads. First-strand cDNA was synthesized from all RNA with the Mint cDNA synthesis kit, primed by a TRBC-specific oligonucleotide. Following uracil-DNA glycosylase treatment, all cDNA underwent a first 18-cycle PCR with the universal primers M1SS and BC2_uni_R. The authors processed their data as follows. Normalization of each sample was performed by random selection of 1 million high-quality reads, each carrying a distinct molecular identifier. Reads sharing molecular identifiers were discarded rather than binned into consensus sequences. MiTCR, with a Q25 quality threshold and the strictest error-elimination algorithm, was used for CDR3 identification, clonotype clustering and error correction. Lower-bound total TCR beta diversity was estimated with a nonparametric unseen species model using Euler transformation. The public reads were quality trimmed at Q25 with fastp and then assembled into clones with MiXCR by TCRdb, keeping productive beta chains. Each entry is one CDR3 protein sequence, shown with its most common DNA and genes. The V and J calls follow TCRdb's processing rather than the paper's. The sample table contains about 1 million distinct CDR3 sequences; only one count was recorded for 25% of them. The ten largest make up less than 0.75% of the sample.

As to this clonotype: Its binding antigen is unknown. The input lacks base qualities; no much larger clone sits a single base away.

V ends up 4 bases short and J 9 bases short, with an unmatched junction base count of 6. The germline V gene (reference sequence) supplies CDR1 DFQATT and CDR2 SNEGSKA. CDR3 length: 14 amino acids, cysteine to phenylalanine. Only the CDR3 DNA stays, 42 bases, in frame from base 1. The donors were under 40 Caucasian individuals from Russia, aged roughly 6 to 100 years, who were systemically healthy. About 9.1 milliliters of peripheral blood were collected from each donor into EDTA-treated Vacutainer tubes. Ficoll-Paque density-gradient centrifugation was used to isolate PBMCs, with at least 6 million per sample. Trizol reagent was used to extract total RNA from the PBMCs, yielding at least 5 micrograms per sample. For every donor, flow cytometry on a PBMC aliquot measured the percentage of naive CD45RAhigh/CD27high T cells. The same sample was also used in a study of T cells of mothers and their children. As that second paper reports: Nine systemically healthy Caucasian individuals, comprising three mothers and their six children, were included as donors. cDNA synthesis consumed the entire amount of extracted RNA, loaded at about 1.6 ug RNA in each 15 ul reaction. In the second PCR, the M1S primer introduced both the sample barcodes and 2-4 random nucleotides. Each mother yielded over 10 million TCR beta CDR3 reads and each child roughly 3 million reads. Thymic selection similarly shapes TCR recombination output in related and unrelated pairs, with minor effect from inherited differences. Normalized repertoire overlap was always found to be slightly, but never significantly, higher in related mother-child pairs than in unrelated mother-child pairs. No persistent microchimeric T cell clones were detected, at a sensitivity of 90 to 100 clones per million clonotypes. To look for features that set related mother-child pairs apart from unrelated individuals, the researchers ran deep NGS to compare the TCR beta repertoires of mothers and children. On average, the children were approximately 11 +/- 4 years old, while the mothers were roughly 36 +/- 4 years old. After adapters were ligated using NEBNext reagents, the libraries underwent 100+100 nt paired-end sequencing on an Illumina HiSeq 2000. To prevent cross-contamination, the mother and child libraries were prepared one month apart and sequenced in separate runs. For each donor, between roughly 500,000 and 2,200,000 distinct TCR beta clonotypes were identified. Naive TCR beta clonotypes were estimated from low-frequency clonotypes matched to each donor's FACS-determined naive share, without sorting.

Sequenced sample: blood. This TCR came from a girl aged 2 to 10 in good health. The chain joins TRBV20-1 to TRBJ2-1, with 13 middle bases fitting TRBD2. The base sequence is TGCAGTGCTAAGAAGGGACTAGCGGGGAGTGAGCAGTTCTTC. Translation gives CSAKKGLAGSEQFF.